This T cell receptor beta chain was identified during a study of molecular identifiers for immune sequencing clone quantification. At least ten counts were recorded for this clonotype. TCRdb ran MiXCR on the PCR reads and lists one entry per CDR3 protein. The table includes some 580,000 distinct CDR3 sequences, less than 30% detected once. The sequence was obtained from a human donor in good health. Some libraries in this study had Jurkat cell RNA spiked in. Source material: naive CD8+ T cells from blood, with Jurkat cell RNA spiked in. Regarding subset: FACS-sorted CD8+CD4-CCR7+CD45RA+ naive T cells.

The CDR3 spells CSVEVSDQERDEQYF. The CDR3 coding sequence is TGCAGCGTTGAAGTTTCGGATCAGGAGAGGGACGAGCAGTACTTC. The V and J genes are TRBV29-1 and TRBJ2-7; D is possibly TRBD2 (5 bases). The V gene's germline CDR1 is SQVTM and CDR2 ANQGSEA. The CDR3 is 15 amino acids. The V end lost 1 base, the J end lost 5 bases, and 18 bases lay between the germline ends.